This note documents a single TCR beta chain sequence. Its antigen remains unknown. Clones were read by immunoSEQ multiplex PCR, and TCRdb kept only the in-frame ones, dropping some. Of about 100,000 clones listed, 70% to 85% are singletons. The data stem from a study of cytomegalovirus exposure and HLA in healthy donors. General observations from the study: According to the study, about 180 TCR beta chains were cytomegalovirus-associated.

The specimen was PBMCs. The sequence was collected from a woman younger than 30 in good health and CMV-seronegative.

The DNA of the CDR3 is TGCGCCAGCAGCCAAGAGGCAGGCCTCATGAACACTGAAGCTTTCTTT. This codes for CASSQEAGLMNTEAFF. The chain couples TRBV4-1 to TRBJ1-1; D is undetermined. The length of the CDR3 is 16 residues. Germline CDR1 MGHRA, CDR2 YSYEKL. Trimming removed 0 bases at V and 0 bases at J, with 11 bases between.